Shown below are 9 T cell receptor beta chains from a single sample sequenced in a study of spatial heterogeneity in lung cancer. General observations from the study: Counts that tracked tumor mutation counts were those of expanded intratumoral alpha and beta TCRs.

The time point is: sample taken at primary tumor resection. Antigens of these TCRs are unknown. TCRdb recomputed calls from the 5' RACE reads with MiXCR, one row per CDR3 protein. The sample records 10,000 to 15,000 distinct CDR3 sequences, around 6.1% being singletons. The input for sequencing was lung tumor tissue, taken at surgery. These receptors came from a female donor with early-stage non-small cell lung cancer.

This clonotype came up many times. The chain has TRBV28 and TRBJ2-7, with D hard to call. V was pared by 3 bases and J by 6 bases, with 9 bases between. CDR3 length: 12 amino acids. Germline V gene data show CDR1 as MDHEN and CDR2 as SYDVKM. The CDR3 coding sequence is TGTGCCAGCAGTTTTCGACGTTTCGAGCAGTACTTC. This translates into CASSFRRFEQYF.

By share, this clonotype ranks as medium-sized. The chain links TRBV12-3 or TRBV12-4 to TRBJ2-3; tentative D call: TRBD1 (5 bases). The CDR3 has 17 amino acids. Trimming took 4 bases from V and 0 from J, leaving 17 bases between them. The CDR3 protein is CASSSPGSASSTDTQYF. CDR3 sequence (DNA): TGTGCCAGCAGTTCACCAGGGTCCGCTTCTAGCACAGATACGCAGTATTTT.

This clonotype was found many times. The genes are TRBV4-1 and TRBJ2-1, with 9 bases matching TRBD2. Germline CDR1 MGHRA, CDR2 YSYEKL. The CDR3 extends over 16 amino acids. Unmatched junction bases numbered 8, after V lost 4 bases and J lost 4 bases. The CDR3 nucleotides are TGCGCCAGCAGCCGAATAGCGGGAGAGGGATACAATGAGCAGTTCTTC. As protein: CASSRIAGEGYNEQFF.

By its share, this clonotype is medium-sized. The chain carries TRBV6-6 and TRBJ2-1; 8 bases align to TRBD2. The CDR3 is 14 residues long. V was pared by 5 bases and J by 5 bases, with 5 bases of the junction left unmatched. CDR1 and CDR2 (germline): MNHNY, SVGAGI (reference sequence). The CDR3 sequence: CASSGREGNNEQFF. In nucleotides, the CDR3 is TGTGCCAGCAGTGGTCGGGAGGGAAACAATGAGCAGTTCTTC.

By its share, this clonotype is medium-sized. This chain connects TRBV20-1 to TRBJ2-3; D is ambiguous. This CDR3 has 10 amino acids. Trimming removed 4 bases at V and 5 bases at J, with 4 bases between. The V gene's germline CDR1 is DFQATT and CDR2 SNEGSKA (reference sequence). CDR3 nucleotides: TGCAGTGCTAAGCGAGATACGCAGTATTTT. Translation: CSAKRDTQYF.

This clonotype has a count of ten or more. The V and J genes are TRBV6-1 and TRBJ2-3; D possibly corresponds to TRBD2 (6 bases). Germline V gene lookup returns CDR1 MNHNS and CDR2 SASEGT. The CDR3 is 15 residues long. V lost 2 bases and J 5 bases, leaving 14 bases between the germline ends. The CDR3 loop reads CASSEQGGVGDTQYF. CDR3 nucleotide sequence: TGTGCCAGCAGTGAACAGGGAGGCGTGGGAGATACGCAGTATTTT.

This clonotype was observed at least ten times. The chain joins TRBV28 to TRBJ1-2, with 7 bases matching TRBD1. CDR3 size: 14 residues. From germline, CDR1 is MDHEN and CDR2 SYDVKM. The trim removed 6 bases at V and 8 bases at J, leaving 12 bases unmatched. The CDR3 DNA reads TGTGCCAGCAGCTCAAGTCTTACAGGGGTCGGCTACACCTTC. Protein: CASSSSLTGVGYTF.

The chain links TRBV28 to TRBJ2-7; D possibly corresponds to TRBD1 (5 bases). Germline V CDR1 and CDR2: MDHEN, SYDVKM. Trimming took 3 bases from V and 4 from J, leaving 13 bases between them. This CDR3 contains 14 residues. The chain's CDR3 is CASSFSQGSYEQYF. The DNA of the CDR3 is TGTGCCAGCAGTTTTAGTCAGGGTAGTTACGAGCAGTACTTC.

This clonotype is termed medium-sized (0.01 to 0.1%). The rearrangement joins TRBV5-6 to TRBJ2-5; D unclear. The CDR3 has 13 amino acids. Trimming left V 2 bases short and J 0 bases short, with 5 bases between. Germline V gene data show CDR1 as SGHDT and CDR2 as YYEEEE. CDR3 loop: CASSFTDQETQYF. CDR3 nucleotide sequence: TGTGCCAGCAGCTTCACAGACCAAGAGACCCAGTACTTC.